The 10 T cell receptor beta chains below were found in one sample sequenced in a study of T cell changes during pregnancy in multiple sclerosis. Libraries were prepared by immunoSEQ multiplex PCR; TCRdb keeps only in-frame clonotypes and omits some of them. The repertoire consists of some 60,000 clones, with just under 95% occurring once and the leading ten covering roughly 0.4%. This specimen was CD4+ T cells from peripheral blood mononuclear cells, taken before pregnancy. These receptors were taken from a female donor with multiple sclerosis, enrolled in a pregnancy study.

The V gene is TRBV2, the J gene TRBJ1-2, with 7 bases identical to TRBD1. This CDR3 contains 16 residues. Trimming cost V 4 bases and J 4 bases; bases outside gene matches: 12. In germline, CDR1 is SNHLY, CDR2 FYNNEI. This CDR3 reads CASSVSRQGISYGYTF. The CDR3 region has the DNA TGTGCCAGCAGTGTGTCCCGACAGGGAATCTCCTATGGCTACACCTTC.

This clone was seen just once. The chain combines TRBV7-2 with TRBJ2-7; 10 nucleotides agree with TRBD2. The CDR3 length is 15 residues. The germline V gene encodes CDR1 SGHTA and CDR2 FQGNSA. Trimming cost V 5 bases and J 7 bases; bases outside gene matches: 11. This chain's CDR3 is CASSLQREGRREQYF. CDR3 sequence (DNA): TGTGCCAGCAGCCTACAGCGGGAGGGCCGTCGGGAGCAGTACTTC.

The V gene is TRBV7-9, the J gene TRBJ2-2, with D tentatively TRBD1 (6 bases). Trimming removed 6 bases at V and 1 base at J, with 9 bases between. Germline V gene sequence: CDR1 SEHNR, CDR2 FQNEAQ (reference sequence). The CDR3 runs to 14 residues. CDR3 sequence reads: CASSSRGNTGELFF. The DNA of the CDR3 is TGTGCCAGCAGTTCCAGGGGGAACACCGGGGAGCTGTTTTTT.

V is TRBV28 and J is TRBJ1-5; D remains unclear. CDR1 and CDR2 from the germline V gene are MDHEN and SYDVKM. This CDR3 is 13 amino acids long. Trimming left V 6 bases short and J 1 base short, with 7 bases between. The CDR3 DNA reads as TGTGCCAGCAGCACTCTGAGCAATCAGCCCCAGCATTTT. It encodes CASSTLSNQPQHF.

CDR3 loop: CTTGQGLSTDTQYF. As DNA, the CDR3 is TGTACAACAGGACAGGGACTGAGCACAGATACGCAGTATTTT. The gene calls are TRBV28 and TRBJ2-3; TRBD1 agrees at 8 bases. This CDR3 region has 14 residues. Germline loops: CDR1 MDHEN, CDR2 SYDVKM.

The chain uses TRBV5-1 and TRBJ2-2; 9 positions agree with TRBD1. This CDR3 has 16 residues. From germline, CDR1 is SGHRS and CDR2 YFSETQ. With V trimmed by 4 bases and J by 1 base, 5 bases remained unmatched. The CDR3 loop reads CASSITGQGNTGELFF. CDR3 bases: TGCGCCAGCAGCATAACGGGACAGGGGAACACCGGGGAGCTGTTTTTT. The entire variable domain, with the rest obtained from reference TRBV5-1 and TRBJ2-2, is as follows: KAGVTQTPRYLIKTRGQQVTLSCSPISGHRSVSWYQQTPGQGLQFLFEYFSETQRNKGNFPGRFSGRQFSNSRSEMNVSTLELGDSALYLCASSITGQGNTGELFFGEGSRLTVL.

This clone was seen a single time. This chain connects TRBV9 to TRBJ2-4, with D possibly being TRBD2 (5 bases). Per germline, CDR1 SGDLS and CDR2 YYNGEE. Trimming shortened V by 3 bases and J by 9 bases, and 19 bases separated the two germline ends. The CDR3 runs to 15 residues. CDR3 loop: CASSAHGKEDGIQYF. For the CDR3, the DNA is TGTGCCAGCAGCGCCCATGGGAAGGAGGATGGCATTCAGTACTTC.

V is TRBV5-1 and J is TRBJ2-3; TRBD2 matches at 10 bases. Per the germline V gene, CDR1 is SGHRS and CDR2 is YFSETQ. The CDR3 length is 19 residues. V lost 2 bases, J lost 4 bases, and 16 bases stayed unmatched. CDR3 in DNA: TGCGCCAGCAGCTTTAATCCCATCCGAGCGGGAGGGAATCCAGATACGCAGTATTTT. It encodes CASSFNPIRAGGNPDTQYF.

This sequence joins TRBV4-1 and TRBJ2-5, with a possible D match to TRBD2 (5 bases). The V gene's germline CDR1 is MGHRA and CDR2 YSYEKL. V lost 8 bases to trimming and J lost 4 bases, with 17 bases between them. CDR3 length: 14 residues. CDR3 residues: CASRDRGTAETQYF. The CDR3 DNA is TGCGCCAGCCGCGACCGGGGAACGGCAGAGACCCAGTACTTC.

This clone occurred once. This chain uses TRBV6-5 with TRBJ2-2; D may be TRBD2 (5 bases). This CDR3 comprises 14 residues. The V gene's germline CDR1 is MNHEY and CDR2 SVGAGI. The ends were cut back, 7 bases at V and 4 bases at J, with 13 bases in the middle. Written as DNA, the CDR3 is TGTGCCAGCATCCGAGGGCTGGGCACCGGGGAGCTGTTTTTT. Its translation is CASIRGLGTGELFF.